These 30 T cell receptor beta chains share one sample of origin, sequenced in a study of T-cell reconstitution after alpha-beta-depleted transplantation in children. Library preparation (for TCRbeta) was performed with unique molecular identifiers. TCRdb called the PCR reads again in MiXCR, with one record for every CDR3 protein. The repertoire consists of more than 85,000 distinct CDR3 sequences, with around 5.9% occurring once and the leading ten covering more than 5.5%. Sequencing used PBMCs, mostly from graft donor cells, obtained 60 days after TCRalphabeta/CD19-depleted stem cell transplant. These receptors were collected from a female patient aged 2-9 years who had a stem cell transplant for Fanconi anemia, so the T cells may come from the graft donor.

The chain links TRBV12-3 or TRBV12-4 to TRBJ1-3, with D unresolved. Trimming took 6 bases from V and 1 from J, leaving 7 bases between them. The CDR3 has 13 amino acids. For the CDR3, the DNA is TGTGCCAGCAGCACTTCTTCTGGAAACACCATATATTTT. This codes for CASSTSSGNTIYF.

This clonotype was detected ten times or more. The chain recombines TRBV7-3 with TRBJ2-5; D is unclear. Between the trimmed V and J ends, which lost 5 bases and 2 bases, there was a span of 18 bases. CDR3 length: 16 residues. CDR1 is SGHTA, CDR2 FQGTGA, per germline. The CDR3: CASSPGVDTLQETQYF. Written as DNA, the CDR3 is TGTGCCAGCAGCCCCGGAGTTGACACGTTACAAGAGACCCAGTACTTC.

This clonotype was counted ten times or more. V and J are TRBV5-1 and TRBJ2-1; 8 bases are shared with TRBD2. The CDR3 is 15 amino acids. Trimming at V came to 4 bases and at J to 3 bases, leaving 6 bases not matched to a gene. The germline V gene encodes CDR1 SGHRS and CDR2 YFSETQ. The CDR3 loop is CASSGTGTSYNEQFF. CDR3 sequence (DNA): TGCGCCAGCAGCGGAACCGGGACTAGCTACAATGAGCAGTTCTTC. The whole variable domain, remainder taken from reference TRBV5-1 and TRBJ2-1, is KAGVTQTPRYLIKTRGQQVTLSCSPISGHRSVSWYQQTPGQGLQFLFEYFSETQRNKGNFPGRFSGRQFSNSRSEMNVSTLELGDSALYLCASSGTGTSYNEQFFGPGTRLTVL.

This clonotype was detected a few times. The chain recombines TRBV9 with TRBJ2-5, with TRBD1 matching over 7 bases. Germline CDR1 is SGDLS and CDR2 is YYNGEE. The CDR3 is 15 amino acids. With 0 bases clipped from V and 4 bases from J, the junction kept 6 bases outside the gene matches. The CDR3 coding sequence is TGTGCCAGCAGCGTAGGAGGGGGCGGAGTAGAGACCCAGTACTTC. Translating gives CASSVGGGGVETQYF.

This clonotype appeared many times. J is TRBJ2-3 and V is TRBV7-2; D call uncertain. CDR1 is SGHTA and CDR2 is FQGNSA in the germline V gene. V was cut by 5 bases and J by 7 bases, with 13 bases left in between. This CDR3 has 13 amino acids. CDR3 region: CASSPLISYTQYF. CDR3 DNA: TGTGCCAGCAGCCCACTCATCTCTTATACGCAGTATTTT.

Ten or more counts support this clonotype. CDR3 protein: CASSPRHNTGELFF. For the CDR3, the DNA is TGTGCCAGCAGTCCGAGACACAACACCGGGGAGCTGTTTTTT. The rearrangement uses TRBV28 and TRBJ2-2; no definite D call. This CDR3 is built from 14 residues. V was shortened by 5 bases and J by 2 bases, with 9 bases between the two germline ends. Germline V CDR1 and CDR2: MDHEN, SYDVKM. Full variable domain (remainder filled in from reference TRBV28 and TRBJ2-2): DVKVTQSSRYLVKRTGEKVFLECVQDMDHENMFWYRQDPGLGLRLIYFSYDVKMKEKGDIPEGYSVSREKKERFSLILESASTNQTSMYLCASSPRHNTGELFFGEGSRLTVL.

This clonotype occurred many times. This chain links TRBV3-1 with TRBJ2-1; D is uncertain. Germline V gene lookup returns CDR1 LGHDT and CDR2 YNNKEL (reference sequence). Trimming left V 0 bases short and J 8 bases short, with 20 bases between. The CDR3 consists of 17 residues. The CDR3 DNA follows: TGTGCCAGCAGCCAAGATCTGGCGATCCCAAGGATCCATGAGCAGTTCTTC. This translates into CASSQDLAIPRIHEQFF.

There are many counts of this clonotype. This rearrangement joins TRBV29-1 to TRBJ1-6; unclear D gene. Germline-derived CDR1 and CDR2 are SQVTM and ANQGSEA. Trimming took off 4 bases at V and 12 bases at J, with 13 bases between the two ends. This CDR3 has 12 amino acids. The CDR3 loop reads CSVGVEGGPLHF. Here the CDR3 DNA reads TGCAGCGTTGGTGTGGAGGGCGGACCCCTCCACTTT.

This clonotype was counted between two and nine times. V is TRBV20-1 and J is TRBJ2-7; TRBD1 agrees at 10 bases. The CDR3 consists of 14 residues. Germline loops: CDR1 DFQATT, CDR2 SNEGSKA (reference sequence). V trimming: 3 bases; J trimming: 6 bases; junction bases outside the gene matches: 8. The CDR3 DNA reads as TGCAGTGCTAGTAGACAGGGGGCACAGGCCGAGCAGTACTTC. Encoded protein: CSASRQGAQAEQYF.

This clonotype has a handful of counts. This chain uses TRBV20-1 with TRBJ2-7; 7 nucleotides line up with TRBD1. This CDR3 is built from 15 residues. V was pared by 6 bases and J by 0 bases, with 11 bases of the junction left unmatched. CDR1 is DFQATT, CDR2 SNEGSKA, per germline (reference sequence). DNA of the CDR3: TGCAGTGCCCCGCGTTCGAACAGGGGCTCCTACGAGCAGTACTTC. Amino acid sequence: CSAPRSNRGSYEQYF.

This clonotype was recorded many times. For the CDR3, the DNA is TGCAGCGTGTCGAGCCCCCAGCGGGGTGAGAACAATGAGCAGTTCTTC. Its protein is CSVSSPQRGENNEQFF. The chain links TRBV29-1 to TRBJ2-1; 7 nucleotides align to TRBD2. The V gene's germline CDR1 is SQVTM and CDR2 ANQGSEA. V gave up 6 bases and J gave up 5 bases; unmatched junction bases: 16. This CDR3 has 16 amino acids.

This clonotype was found a few times. The J gene is TRBJ1-1, the V gene TRBV5-1; 7 nucleotides align to TRBD1. The V segment lost 0 bases and the J segment 4 bases; nucleotides outside the gene matches: 9. The CDR3 loop spans 16 amino acids. Germline CDR1 SGHRS, CDR2 YFSETQ. In DNA form, the CDR3 reads TGCGCCAGCAGCTTGGGAAGCCCGACAGGGACCACTGAAGCTTTCTTT. It translates to CASSLGSPTGTTEAFF.

This clonotype has a count of ten or more. V and J are TRBV29-1 and TRBJ2-1, with 11 positions matching TRBD2. The CDR3 extends over 14 amino acids. Germline assignment: CDR1 SQVTM and CDR2 ANQGSEA. V gave up 2 bases and J gave up 13 bases; unmatched junction bases: 10. CDR3 bases: TGCAGCGTTGAAAGGCTAGCGGGAGGACAGTTCCAGTTCTTC. Its protein is CSVERLAGGQFQFF.

This clonotype has at least ten counts. V is TRBV7-2 and J is TRBJ2-7; 11 bases fit TRBD2. Germline V gene sequence: CDR1 SGHTA, CDR2 FQGNSA. V was clipped by 1 base and J by 5 bases; unmatched bases: 4. CDR3 length equals 15 residues. The CDR3 region has the DNA TGTGCCAGCAGCTTAGGTAATAGCGGGAGGGACGAGCAGTACTTC. Translating it yields CASSLGNSGRDEQYF.

V is TRBV5-1 and J is TRBJ1-5, with no clear D. Germline lookup yields CDR1 SGHRS and CDR2 YFSETQ. Deletions cut 1 base from V and 7 bases from J, with 9 bases between. The CDR3 spans 13 residues. In nucleotides, the CDR3 is TGCGCCAGCAGCTTGCAGACTGGGCAGCCCCAGCATTTT. It yields the protein CASSLQTGQPQHF.

This clonotype was recorded at least ten times. The chain couples TRBV7-2 to TRBJ2-3; TRBD2 matches at 8 bases. V shed 5 bases and J 6 bases; nucleotides not matched to a gene: 7. Germline lookup yields CDR1 SGHTA and CDR2 FQGNSA. The CDR3 loop spans 14 amino acids. CDR3 sequence reads: CASSPGLGFDTQYF. The CDR3 bases are TGTGCCAGCAGCCCGGGACTAGGGTTTGATACGCAGTATTTT.

The chain is built from TRBV6-4 and TRBJ2-5; D remains unclear. The germline gives CDR1 MRHNA, CDR2 SNTAGT. V was cut by 4 bases and J by 2 bases, with 11 bases left in between. CDR3 length: 14 amino acids. The CDR3 region is CASSGVTLQETQYF. The CDR3 nucleotides are TGTGCCAGCAGTGGCGTCACACTACAAGAGACCCAGTACTTC.

Many counts were recorded for this clonotype. V and J are TRBV21-1 and TRBJ1-6; the table's TRBD1 call for D was not verified on the DNA. TRBV21-1 is marked as a pseudogene. The CDR3 loop spans 14 amino acids. The CDR3, as DNA: TGTGCCAGCAGCAAAACAGGGGATAATTCACCCCTCCACTTT. This gives the protein CASSKTGDNSPLHF.

This clonotype was seen at least ten times. The chain couples TRBV20-1 to TRBJ2-7, with 7 bases matching TRBD2. CDR3 length equals 14 residues. V was clipped by 4 bases and J by 6 bases; unmatched bases: 12. Germline V lookup: CDR1 DFQATT, CDR2 SNEGSKA (reference sequence). The CDR3 region has the DNA TGCAGTGCTATAACTAGCGCATGGTCTAGCGAGCAGTACTTC. It yields the protein CSAITSAWSSEQYF.

Many counts were recorded for this clonotype. The V and J genes are TRBV6-5 and TRBJ2-7; 7 bases fit TRBD1. Germline CDR1 MNHEY, CDR2 SVGAGI. The CDR3 has 15 residues. V was clipped by 6 bases and J by 0 bases; unmatched bases: 8. Written as DNA, the CDR3 is TGTGCCAGCAGGACAACAGGGGAGTCCTCCTACGAGCAGTACTTC. This codes for CASRTTGESSYEQYF.

The V gene is TRBV7-3, the J gene TRBJ2-1, with D uncertain. The CDR3 consists of 13 residues. CDR1 is SGHTA and CDR2 is FQGTGA in the germline V gene. Trimming took 5 bases from V and 0 from J, leaving 5 bases between them. CDR3 sequence: CASSANSYNEQFF. The CDR3 DNA follows: TGTGCCAGCAGCGCCAACTCCTACAATGAGCAGTTCTTC. Variable domain in full (rest from reference TRBV7-3 and TRBJ2-1): GAGVSQTPSNKVTEKGKYVELRCDPISGHTALYWYRQSLGQGPEFLIYFQGTGAADDSGLPNDRFFAVRPEGSVSTLKIQRTERGDSAVYLCASSANSYNEQFFGPGTRLTVL.

This clonotype was observed at least ten times. The genes are TRBV20-1 and TRBJ2-7; the D gene is possibly TRBD2 (6 bases). V dropped 8 bases and J dropped 3 bases, with 14 bases sitting between them. The germline CDR1 and CDR2 sequences are DFQATT and SNEGSKA (reference sequence). This CDR3 has 12 residues. The CDR3 here is CSPRTGVYEQYF. The DNA of the CDR3 is TGCAGTCCACGAACGGGGGTCTACGAGCAGTACTTC.

This sequence joins TRBV7-8 and TRBJ2-7; D unresolved. Germline V gene data show CDR1 as SGHVS and CDR2 as FQNEAQ. The CDR3 contains 16 residues. The V end lost 2 bases, the J end lost 6 bases, and 20 bases lay between the germline ends. CDR3 sequence reads: CASSLFYRERLSEQYF. For the CDR3, the DNA is TGTGCCAGCAGCTTATTCTACCGCGAACGCCTCTCCGAGCAGTACTTC.

The chain combines TRBV10-3 with TRBJ2-4; 12 bases are a match to TRBD2. There are 17 residues in the CDR3. Germline V gene lookup returns CDR1 ENHRY and CDR2 SYGVKD. J gave up 2 bases and V 2 bases, and 4 bases lay outside the gene matches. DNA of the CDR3: TGTGCCATCAGTGAGCAGCTAGCGGGGGGGACCAAAAACATTCAGTACTTC. This encodes CAISEQLAGGTKNIQYF.

The gene calls are TRBV5-1 and TRBJ2-4; D is ambiguous. Germline CDR1 SGHRS, CDR2 YFSETQ. Between the trimmed V and J ends, which lost 4 bases and 0 bases, there was a span of 17 bases. The CDR3 is 17 residues long. CDR3 sequence (DNA): TGCGCCAGCAGCCCAGAGGCAAACGGTTTAGCCAAAAACATTCAGTACTTC. This codes for CASSPEANGLAKNIQYF.

There are many counts of this clonotype. The chain has TRBV12-3 or TRBV12-4 and TRBJ2-7; 9 nucleotides align to TRBD2. The CDR3 consists of 16 residues. After removal of 1 base from V and 0 bases from J, the junction contained 4 bases not matched to a gene. The CDR3 reads CASSLGSGSGSYEQYF. CDR3 nucleotides: TGTGCCAGCAGTTTAGGTAGCGGGAGCGGCTCCTACGAGCAGTACTTC.

This clonotype was seen repeatedly, ten times or more. The chain links TRBV27 to TRBJ2-1; 8 positions match TRBD2. The CDR3 totals 14 residues. Trimming at V came to 5 bases and at J to 9 bases, leaving 9 bases not matched to a gene. Looked up from germline, CDR1 is MNHEY and CDR2 is SMNVEV (reference sequence). CDR3: CASSGAGDFVEQFF. CDR3 in DNA: TGTGCCAGCAGTGGAGCGGGAGATTTCGTTGAGCAGTTCTTC.

This clonotype was found many times. The chain combines TRBV6-4 with TRBJ2-3, with D perhaps matching TRBD2 (6 bases). CDR1 MRHNA and CDR2 SNTAGT come from the germline V gene. This CDR3 contains 14 residues. Trimming shortened V by 3 bases and J by 2 bases, and 9 bases separated the two germline ends. CDR3 coding DNA: TGTGCCAGCAGTGAAGGGACTGCCACAGATACGCAGTATTTT. This encodes CASSEGTATDTQYF.

This clonotype was detected only once. The junction departs from germline at one end; a sequencing error may be responsible. The chain combines TRBV3-1 with TRBJ2-1; weak D call: TRBD2 (5 bases). From germline, CDR1 is LGHDT and CDR2 YNNKEL (reference sequence). This CDR3 region has 15 residues. CDR3 loop: CATSQVRVPYNEQFF. As DNA, the CDR3 is TGTGCCACCAGCCAAGTGCGGGTCCCCTACAATGAGCAGTTCTTC.

The table lists this clonotype with many counts. This chain uses TRBV28 with TRBJ2-2; D gene unclear. Germline V gives CDR1 MDHEN, CDR2 SYDVKM. The ends were cut back, 2 bases at V and 1 base at J, with 17 bases in the middle. The CDR3 is 18 residues long. The CDR3 protein is CASSLGSQTWENTGELFF. The CDR3 DNA reads as TGTGCCAGCAGTTTAGGGTCCCAGACGTGGGAGAACACCGGGGAGCTGTTTTTT. The variable domain in full, completed from reference TRBV28 and TRBJ2-2, reads DVKVTQSSRYLVKRTGEKVFLECVQDMDHENMFWYRQDPGLGLRLIYFSYDVKMKEKGDIPEGYSVSREKKERFSLILESASTNQTSMYLCASSLGSQTWENTGELFFGEGSRLTVL.